These 24 T cell receptor beta chains were sequenced from one sample in a study of blood T cell repertoires in COVID-19 (dated by TCRdb to the early 2020s). Library construction relied on the immunoSEQ multiplex PCR assay. TCRdb stores this immuneACCESS table with in-frame sequences only. Part of the clones is absent; in the studies checked, under half of the shortfall reflects unresolved V genes, and no reason is known for the rest. Counted in this sample were 180,000 or so clones; approximately 81% of them appeared once. The ten largest clones capture about 20% of the sample. Sequencing used peripheral blood. The receptors derive from a person aged 65 to 85 with COVID-19, enrolled during active disease.

The chain employs TRBV7-9 and TRBJ2-3; a weak D match, TRBD1 (6 bases). This CDR3 contains 15 residues. Trimming stripped 5 bases from V and 4 bases from J, with 16 bases between. Germline V gene data show CDR1 as SEHNR and CDR2 as FQNEAQ (reference sequence). CDR3 amino acids: CASSRDQGFPDTQYF. Written as DNA, the CDR3 is TGTGCCAGCAGCCGCGACCAGGGGTTCCCAGATACGCAGTATTTT.

The V and J genes are TRBV11-2 and TRBJ2-1; D ambiguous. Trimming removed 4 bases from V and 0 bases from J, with 16 bases in between. This CDR3 comprises 17 residues. Germline V CDR1 and CDR2: SGHAT, FQNNGV. The chain's CDR3 is CASSSSTNLGSYNEQFF. CDR3 bases: TGTGCCAGCAGCTCTTCCACTAACCTGGGCTCCTACAATGAGCAGTTCTTC.

The rearrangement joins TRBV6-2 or TRBV6-3 to TRBJ1-2, with 7 nucleotides matching TRBD1. With V trimmed by 5 bases and J by 10 bases, 4 bases remained unmatched. Germline lookup yields CDR1 MNHEY and CDR2 SVGEGT. CDR3 length: 11 residues. CDR3 amino acids: CASSRTGFYTF. DNA for the CDR3: TGTGCCAGCAGTCGGACAGGTTTCTACACCTTC.

This clone was seen just once. V gene TRBV27 combines with J gene TRBJ2-5, with a possible D match to TRBD1 (6 bases). The CDR3 length is 16 residues. Germline V gene sequence: CDR1 MNHEY, CDR2 SMNVEV (reference sequence). V was clipped by 8 bases and J by 2 bases, with 21 bases between them. DNA of the CDR3: TGTGCCAGCCGTCTTAGACAGGTGGGTCCACAAGAGACCCAGTACTTC. Protein product: CASRLRQVGPQETQYF.

The chain uses TRBV9 and TRBJ1-2, with 8 bases fitting TRBD1. Germline V CDR1 and CDR2: SGDLS, YYNGEE. The length of the CDR3 is 12 residues. The trim removed 3 bases at V and 14 bases at J, leaving 9 bases unmatched. The CDR3 sequence: CASSGGTGAYTF. CDR3 sequence (DNA): TGTGCCAGCAGCGGGGGGACAGGAGCGTATACCTTC.

The chain carries TRBV15 and TRBJ2-7; possibly TRBD1 for D (6 bases). CDR3 size: 14 residues. The V end was cut by 1 base, the J end by 1 base, with 8 bases between. The germline V gene has CDR1 LNHNV and CDR2 YYDKDF (reference sequence). CDR3 protein: CATSRGDMSYEQYF. The DNA for the CDR3 is TGTGCCACCAGCAGAGGGGACATGTCCTACGAGCAGTACTTC.

The genes are TRBV9 and TRBJ1-1, with 7 bases lining up with TRBD1. Germline CDR1 reads SGDLS; CDR2 reads YYNGEE. The CDR3 runs to 13 residues. Trimming at V came to 0 bases and at J to 7 bases, leaving 3 bases not matched to a gene. The CDR3 is CASSVGTGVEAFF. The CDR3, as DNA: TGTGCCAGCAGCGTAGGGACAGGAGTTGAAGCTTTCTTT.

The chain carries TRBV7-2 and TRBJ1-1; 9 bases line up with TRBD1. The germline V gene has CDR1 SGHTA and CDR2 FQGNSA. The CDR3 covers 14 residues. V dropped 3 bases and J dropped 4; count of bases not matched to a gene: 3. CDR3 DNA sequence: TGTGCCAGCAGCTTGGAGACAGGGGGCACTGAAGCTTTCTTT. It specifies CASSLETGGTEAFF.

V usage is TRBV3-1 (or the pseudogene TRBV3-2) and J usage is TRBJ2-5, with TRBD2 identical over 13 bases. This CDR3 spans 18 amino acids. CDR1 is LGHDT and CDR2 is YNNKEL in the germline V gene (reference sequence). V dropped 5 bases and J dropped 4; count of bases not matched to a gene: 13. The CDR3 sequence: CASSKLAGGPELGETQYF. As DNA, the CDR3 is TGTGCCAGCAGCAAACTAGCGGGGGGGCCTGAGTTGGGAGAGACCCAGTACTTC.

The chain joins TRBV5-8 to TRBJ2-7; perhaps TRBD1 as D (5 bases). Germline CDR1 reads SGHTS; CDR2 reads YDEGEE. Trimming removed 2 bases at V and 2 bases at J, with 11 bases between. There are 14 residues in the CDR3. For the CDR3, the DNA is TGTGCCAGCAGCTTCTTAGACAGACCCTACGAGCAGTACTTC. Residues: CASSFLDRPYEQYF.

The rearrangement uses TRBV6-5 and TRBJ1-1; no firm D call. Trimming shortened V by 0 bases and J by 3 bases, and 11 bases separated the two germline ends. CDR3 length equals 15 residues. Germline CDR1 MNHEY, CDR2 SVGAGI. The CDR3 DNA sequence: TGTGCCAGCAGTTACTCTGTCAGGTCGGACACTGAAGCTTTCTTT. Its protein is CASSYSVRSDTEAFF.

The J gene is TRBJ2-2, the V gene TRBV4-3; 9 bases match TRBD1. The germline V gene encodes CDR1 LGHNA and CDR2 YSLEER. V shed 1 base and J 6 bases; nucleotides not matched to a gene: 9. The CDR3 has 17 residues. The CDR3 nucleotides are TGCGCCAGCAGCCAAGCCCTCCTAGGACAGGGGCCCGGGGAGCTGTTTTTT. Protein product: CASSQALLGQGPGELFF.

This chain uses TRBV5-6 with TRBJ1-1; the D gene is possibly TRBD1 (6 bases). The CDR3 totals 14 residues. V lost 4 bases and J lost 0, with 10 bases in between. Germline assignment: CDR1 SGHDT and CDR2 YYEEEE. This CDR3 reads CASSRDNLNTEAFF. Written as DNA, the CDR3 is TGTGCCAGCAGCCGGGACAATCTGAACACTGAAGCTTTCTTT.

This chain links TRBV6-2 or TRBV6-3 with TRBJ1-5; weak D call: TRBD1 (5 bases). Trimming removed 1 base from V and 5 bases from J, with 18 bases in between. Germline CDR1 and CDR2: MNHEY and SVGEGT. The CDR3 has 17 residues. For the CDR3, the DNA is TGTGCCAGCAGTTACTTGCGCGGGGGGGGATTCGATCAGCCCCAGCATTTT. Amino acid sequence: CASSYLRGGGFDQPQHF.

To note about this clone: A junction end diverges from the germline sequence, so it may reflect a read error. This chain joins TRBV2 and TRBJ2-7; 10 bases align to TRBD1. CDR1 is SNHLY and CDR2 is FYNNEI in the germline V gene. The CDR3 runs 14 residues. The CDR3 region has the DNA TGTGCCAGCAGTGGGACAGGGGGATTAGTACGGACGGCCTTC. Protein: CASSGTGGLVRTAF.

The rearrangement uses TRBV19 and TRBJ1-5, with 8 bases identical to TRBD1. V was clipped by 2 bases and J by 7 bases; unmatched bases: 1. CDR1 and CDR2 (germline): LNHDA, SQIVND (reference sequence). CDR3 length: 13 residues. CDR3 region: CASSIQGAQPQHF. For the CDR3, the DNA is TGTGCCAGTAGTATACAGGGGGCCCAGCCCCAGCATTTT.

J is TRBJ2-7 and V is TRBV10-1, with D tentatively TRBD1 (6 bases). The length of the CDR3 is 17 residues. The germline gives CDR1 WNHNN, CDR2 SYGVQD (reference sequence). With 2 bases removed from V and 0 bases from J, the gap between germline ends came to 17 bases. The CDR3 bases are TGCGCCAGCAGTGAGAAGTTAGGGGACAAGAGCTCCTACGAGCAGTACTTC. Protein sequence: CASSEKLGDKSSYEQYF.

This sequence joins TRBV19 and TRBJ2-7; TRBD1 aligns across 9 bases. The CDR3 is made up of 16 amino acids. V shed 3 bases and J 5 bases; nucleotides not matched to a gene: 11. Germline V gene sequence: CDR1 LNHDA, CDR2 SQIVND (reference sequence). CDR3 region: CASSMSFAGQGNEQYF. CDR3 sequence (DNA): TGTGCCAGTAGTATGTCGTTCGCGGGACAGGGTAACGAGCAGTACTTC.

The count of this clone is one. The chain has TRBV3-1 (or the pseudogene TRBV3-2) and TRBJ1-4; D is uncertain. Germline values: CDR1 LGHDT, CDR2 YNNKEL (reference sequence). Trimming cost V 4 bases and J 7 bases, with 10 bases left between them. CDR3 length: 13 residues. In DNA, the CDR3 is TGTGCCAGCAGCCCAGCGTCTGCTGAAAAACTGTTTTTT. Protein product: CASSPASAEKLFF.

The V gene is TRBV11-2, the J gene TRBJ2-7, with D tentatively TRBD1 (5 bases). There are 15 residues in the CDR3. Trimming took 1 base from V and 4 from J, leaving 14 bases between them. Germline assignment: CDR1 SGHAT and CDR2 FQNNGV. CDR3 amino acids: CASSLVRGRRYEQYF. For the CDR3, the DNA is TGTGCCAGCAGCTTAGTAAGGGGTAGACGTTACGAGCAGTACTTC.

This chain connects TRBV6-5 to TRBJ2-1, with D perhaps matching TRBD1 (6 bases). V lost 5 bases to trimming and J lost 4 bases, with 15 bases between them. This CDR3 has 15 amino acids. Germline values: CDR1 MNHEY, CDR2 SVGAGI. CDR3 nucleotide sequence: TGTGCCAGCAGTACTCGACAGGCCGGATACAATGAGCAGTTCTTC. It specifies CASSTRQAGYNEQFF.

This chain joins TRBV7-2 and TRBJ1-1, with D tentatively TRBD1 (6 bases). V lost 1 base and J lost 12, with 9 bases in between. Looked up from germline, CDR1 is SGHTA and CDR2 is FQGNSA. This CDR3 contains 11 residues. Written as DNA, the CDR3 is TGTGCCAGCAGCTTAGTGGGGGGGCCTTTCTTT. As protein: CASSLVGGPFF.

J is TRBJ2-1 and V is TRBV5-4, with 10 bases fitting TRBD2. V lost 4 bases and J lost 6; bases outside the gene matches: 10. Germline V lookup: CDR1 SGHNT, CDR2 YYREEE (reference sequence). CDR3 size: 16 residues. The CDR3 coding sequence is TGTGCCAGCAGCCCCGCGGCACTAGCGGGATTCAATGAGCAGTTCTTC. This translates into CASSPAALAGFNEQFF.

This chain links TRBV19 with TRBJ1-5; 8 positions match TRBD1. This CDR3 region has 14 residues. Germline V gene sequence: CDR1 LNHDA, CDR2 SQIVND (reference sequence). Germline trimming cut 9 bases from V and 4 bases from J; bases unmatched to any gene: 8. CDR3 residues: CASKGQAGNQPQHF. The CDR3 region has the DNA TGTGCCAGCAAGGGACAGGCTGGAAATCAGCCCCAGCATTTT.